Reported below is one T cell receptor beta chain. Its antigen is still unknown. Per-base qualities were not stored, and no clone one base away is much larger. TCRbeta CDR3 regions were amplified from genomic DNA by means of the immunoSEQ Assay, a bias-controlled multiplex PCR. As for the original processing: Nucleated cell counts per sample were estimated from amplification of reference gene primers within the assay. To quantify the absolute abundance of each unique TCRbeta CDR3 rearrangement, sequence reads were collapsed and filtered. For each sample, productive Simpson clonality was calculated as the square root of Simpson's diversity index across productive rearrangements. TCRdb provides this immuneACCESS table in a form limited to in-frame rearrangements. Some clones are lacking; in checked studies, under half of them reflect an unresolved V gene, and why the rest are absent is not known. The V and J calls and clone size are taken from that table; D and trimming were inferred from the DNA. Counted in this sample were roughly 250,000 clones; around nine tenths of them appeared once. The ten largest clones capture 1.5% to 2% of the sample.

Participants in the prospective study were aged about 18 to 100 years, lived in 20 to 25 United States geographic areas, and enrolled through a virtual design. Cohort assignment in the prospective study relied on participant-reported clinical history from a screening survey and a study questionnaire. Recovered participants in ImmuneRACE Cohort 3 were defined as having two consecutive negative NP/OP PCR tests, clearance from a healthcare professional, or resolution of symptoms. In the prospective study, mobile phlebotomists collected whole blood, serum and a nasopharyngeal or oropharyngeal swab from each participant. Prospective study participants could optionally give additional blood draws and questionnaires over a roughly 2-month period. Prospective study blood samples were shipped either frozen or at room temperature before DNA extraction. This record comes from a study of blood T cell repertoires in COVID-19 (TCRdb year 2020). Study-level background: Collaborator samples came from the United States, Italy and Spain and covered acute and convalescent phases of COVID-19. The prospective study material was composed of cDNA or gDNA derived from T cells, B-cell-depleted T cells, or PBMCs. Subjects who had been exposed to COVID-19, were actively infected with it, or had recovered from it provided the deeply sampled blood TCRbeta repertoires that made up the dataset. A freely available public database, intended as a resource for researchers studying the immune response to SARS-CoV-2, is where the repertoires were released. Samples were obtained from the ongoing ImmuneRACE study (first 160 participants) and from 1,254 subjects provided by 6 global collaborators. The sample metadata nearly always contained a de-identified subject ID, COVID-19 status, age in years and sex. HLA class I and class II types, where available, came from metadata supplied by the sample provider rather than from assay-based typing.

V gives up 6 bases and J gives up 3 bases, and the segment between their germline ends measures 12 bases. In the germline V gene, CDR1 corresponds to SNHLY and CDR2 to FYNNEI. From cysteine to phenylalanine, the CDR3 is 13 amino acids long. Just CDR3 DNA is preserved here, 39 bases in frame from base 1. The paper's findings and limits, for the study overall: How much clinical and demographic metadata was included differed by source and by participant, and the metadata was provided uncurated.

This sequence originates from a woman aged 45-65 years who had recovered from COVID-19. The sample consisted of PBMCs or T cells enriched from blood (not recorded which). The chain is encoded by TRBV2 joined to TRBJ2-7; the D segment could be TRBD1, given 6 matching bases. This receptor carries the CDR3 CASSDQGYYEQYF. The DNA sequence follows: TGTGCCAGCAGCGACCAGGGGTACTACGAGCAGTACTTC.